This T cell receptor beta chain was observed in a study of CXCR3-negative and CXCR3-positive naive CD8 T cells. General study results and limits: CXCR3-positive naive cells had more hydrophobic TRB CDR3s than CXCR3-negative naive cells. Diversity ran similarly high across both naive subsets but far lower in memory CD8+ cells. Researchers reported similar TRBV-TRBJ usage in naive CXCR3-negative and CXCR3-positive cells, though memory differed.

Triplicate sorts, approximately 290,000 cells apiece, were made for each CD8+ T cell subset. Looked up from germline, CDR1 is DFQATT and CDR2 is SNEGSKA (reference sequence). The CDR3 has 16 amino acids. Researchers prepared the TRB cDNA libraries using 5' RACE with UMI labels. Using the 5' RACE reads, TCRdb records one entry per CDR3 protein without DNA. The sample shows around 110,000 distinct CDR3 sequences, and roughly 0.4% sits with its ten largest clones. Comment on this clonotype: The target antigen is unknown.

This receptor was taken from a human donor in good health. Some clones in this sample may be carry-over from other donors' samples. The source material was naive CXCR3+ CD8+ T cells from blood. Noted subset: CD45RO-CCR7+CD27+CD95- naive CD8+ T cells expressing CXCR3 (TNR3+). The V and J genes are TRBV20-1 and TRBJ2-1; TCRdb indicates TRBD2, and absent DNA this call remains unverified. The chain's CDR3 is CSARGVLLPSGNEQFF.